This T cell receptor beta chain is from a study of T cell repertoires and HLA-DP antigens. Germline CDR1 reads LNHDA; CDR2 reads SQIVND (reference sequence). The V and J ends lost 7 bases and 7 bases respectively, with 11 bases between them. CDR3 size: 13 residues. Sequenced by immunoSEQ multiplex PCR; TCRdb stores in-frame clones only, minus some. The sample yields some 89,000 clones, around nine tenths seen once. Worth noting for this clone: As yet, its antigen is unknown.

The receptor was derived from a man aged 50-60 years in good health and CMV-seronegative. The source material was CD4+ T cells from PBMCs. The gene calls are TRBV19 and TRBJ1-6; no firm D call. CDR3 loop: CASTESSNSPLHF. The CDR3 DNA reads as TGTGCCAGTACTGAATCCTCGAATTCACCCCTCCACTTT. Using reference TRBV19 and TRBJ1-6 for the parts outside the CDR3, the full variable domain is DGGITQSPKYLFRKEGQNVTLSCEQNLNHDAMYWYRQDPGQGLRLIYYSQIVNDFQKGDIAEGYSVSREKKESFPLTVTSAQKNPTAFYLCASTESSNSPLHFGNGTRLTVT.